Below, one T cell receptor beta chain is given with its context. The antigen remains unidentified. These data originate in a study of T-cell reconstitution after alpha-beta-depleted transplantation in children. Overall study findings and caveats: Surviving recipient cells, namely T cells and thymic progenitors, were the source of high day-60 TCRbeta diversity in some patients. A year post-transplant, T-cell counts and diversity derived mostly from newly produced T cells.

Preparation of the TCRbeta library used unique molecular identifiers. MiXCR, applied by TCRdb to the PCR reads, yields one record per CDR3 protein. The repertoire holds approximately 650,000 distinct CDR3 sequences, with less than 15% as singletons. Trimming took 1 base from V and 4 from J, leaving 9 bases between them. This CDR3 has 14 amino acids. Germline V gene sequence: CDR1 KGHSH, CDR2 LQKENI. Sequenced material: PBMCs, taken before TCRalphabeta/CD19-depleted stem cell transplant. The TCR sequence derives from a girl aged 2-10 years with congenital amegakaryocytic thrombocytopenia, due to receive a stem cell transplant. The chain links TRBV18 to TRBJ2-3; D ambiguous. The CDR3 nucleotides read TGTGCCAGCTCACCACAGGGATTCGCAGATACGCAGTATTTT. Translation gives CASSPQGFADTQYF.